This TCR beta chain was profiled in a study of OX40 agonist ivuxolimab in advanced cancers. For the study at large: People who had prior anti-PD-1, anti-PD-L1 or anti-CTLA-4 therapy could take part, and around 43% had some.

Generated by immunoSEQ multiplex PCR, the TCRdb table keeps only in-frame clones and is missing some. This sample has 50,000 or so clones; about 85% occur once, and the top ten carry less than 5.5%. V trimming: 5 bases; J trimming: 15 bases; junction bases outside the gene matches: 16. This CDR3 spans 15 amino acids. CDR1 is MDHEN, CDR2 SYDVKM, per germline. The chain links TRBV28 to TRBJ1-4, with 9 bases lining up with TRBD1. This specimen was CD4+ or CD8+ T cells sorted from blood, taken in a trial of the OX40 agonist ivuxolimab. The receptor comes from an adult with an advanced solid tumor such as melanoma, head and neck, liver or kidney cancer. The CDR3, as DNA: TGTGCCAGCAGTCCACAGGGGGCGGCCGGTGAAGAGGTGTTTTTT. Protein product: CASSPQGAAGEEVFF.